The 14 T cell receptor beta chains given below trace back to one sample, sequenced in a study of CXCR3-negative and CXCR3-positive naive CD8 T cells. Overall study findings and caveats: TRB CDR3s of CXCR3-positive naive cells were more hydrophobic than those of CXCR3-negative naive cells.

The antigens of these receptors remain unknown. TRB cDNA was prepared as libraries by UMI-labeled 5' RACE. No DNA is given; TCRdb re-called the 5' RACE reads and lists each CDR3 protein once. Its table records over 100,000 distinct CDR3 sequences. The sequencing input was naive CXCR3+ CD8+ T cells from blood. Subset in this sample: CD45RO-CCR7+CD27+CD95- naive CD8+ T cells expressing CXCR3 (TNR3+). The source of these receptors is a human donor in good health. Some clones in this sample may be carry-over from other donors' samples.

This chain connects TRBV7-6 to TRBJ2-5; the D call of TRBD2 rests on TCRdb alone, since no DNA is present to check it. The germline gives CDR1 SGHVS, CDR2 FNYEAQ. This CDR3 is 16 amino acids long. Here the CDR3 reads CASSHAGLVRPETQYF.

V usage is TRBV10-3 and J usage is TRBJ2-1. CDR1 ENHRY and CDR2 SYGVKD come from the germline V gene. The CDR3 totals 11 residues. The CDR3 sequence: CAISERNEQFF.

The chain uses TRBV10-3 and TRBJ2-7; TCRdb's D call, TRBD2, is unchecked because there is no DNA. From germline, CDR1 is ENHRY and CDR2 SYGVKD. This CDR3 spans 16 amino acids. CDR3 residues: CAISEGGGLADYEQYF.

The rearrangement links TRBV5-1 to TRBJ2-7. The CDR3 sequence is 14 residues long. CDR1 is SGHRS and CDR2 is YFSETQ in the germline V gene. CDR3 sequence: CASSLGMGTYEQYF.

The J gene is TRBJ2-7, the V gene TRBV28; TCRdb returns TRBD1, unconfirmable since there is no DNA. Germline V gene sequence: CDR1 MDHEN, CDR2 SYDVKM. There are 16 residues in the CDR3. Here the CDR3 reads CASSLIVRDRGYEQYF.

The chain joins TRBV6-2 or TRBV6-3 to TRBJ2-7; with no DNA, the TCRdb D assignment of TRBD1 cannot be verified. There are 16 residues in the CDR3. Germline V lookup: CDR1 MNHEY, CDR2 SVGEGT. The CDR3 reads CASTFVYGQGDYEQYF.

The rearrangement joins TRBV12-3 or TRBV12-4 to TRBJ2-5; with no DNA, the TCRdb D assignment of TRBD2 cannot be verified. The CDR3 has 17 amino acids. CDR3 sequence: CASSSTGLAGAQETQYF.

V gene TRBV5-1 combines with J gene TRBJ2-7. Germline V gene data show CDR1 as SGHRS and CDR2 as YFSETQ. The CDR3 length is 14 residues. CDR3 sequence reads: CASSPLTSDYEQYF.

The V gene is TRBV28, the J gene TRBJ1-6; the TCRdb D gene call, TRBD1, has no DNA to confirm it. Germline-derived CDR1 and CDR2 are MDHEN and SYDVKM. This CDR3 is built from 13 residues. CDR3 loop: CASRAGANSPLHF.

CDR3 sequence reads: CASSGGLAAYEQYF. The V call is TRBV7-2, the J call TRBJ2-7; TCRdb names TRBD2, which stays unverified in the absence of DNA. Per the germline V gene, CDR1 is SGHTA and CDR2 is FQGNSA. This CDR3 spans 14 amino acids.

The genes are TRBV28 and TRBJ2-1; TCRdb proposes TRBD1, but this gene call is untestable without DNA. Per germline, CDR1 MDHEN and CDR2 SYDVKM. The CDR3 sequence is 14 residues long. The CDR3 region is CASSLRPQRNEQFF.

CDR3 protein: CSARALASGVDTQYF. The chain combines TRBV20-1 with TRBJ2-3; TCRdb outputs TRBD2, but without DNA this stays unchecked. CDR1 is DFQATT and CDR2 is SNEGSKA in the germline V gene (reference sequence). The CDR3 runs 15 residues.

The rearrangement links TRBV27 to TRBJ2-1; absent DNA, TCRdb's TRBD2 call cannot be checked. This CDR3 contains 15 residues. The germline V gene encodes CDR1 MNHEY and CDR2 SMNVEV (reference sequence). The CDR3 here is CASSQTGLGLNEQFF.

This rearrangement joins TRBV12-3 or TRBV12-4 to TRBJ1-1. This CDR3 is built from 11 residues. CDR3 loop: CASSFSTEAFF.